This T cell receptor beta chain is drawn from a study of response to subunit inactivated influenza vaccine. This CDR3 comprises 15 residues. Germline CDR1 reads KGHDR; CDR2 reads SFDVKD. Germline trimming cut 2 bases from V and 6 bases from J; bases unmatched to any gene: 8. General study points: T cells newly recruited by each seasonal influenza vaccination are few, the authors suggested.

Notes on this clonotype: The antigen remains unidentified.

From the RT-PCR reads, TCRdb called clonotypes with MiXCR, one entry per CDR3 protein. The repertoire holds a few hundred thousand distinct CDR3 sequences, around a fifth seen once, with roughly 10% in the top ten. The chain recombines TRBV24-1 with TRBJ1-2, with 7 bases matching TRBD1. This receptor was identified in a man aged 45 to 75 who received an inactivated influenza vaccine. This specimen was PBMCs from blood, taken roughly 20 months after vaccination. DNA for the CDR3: TGTGCCACCAGTGATTCTCCGACAGGGAGGGATGGCTACACCTTC. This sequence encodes CATSDSPTGRDGYTF.